What follows are 11 T cell receptor beta chains derived from one specimen sequenced in a study of regulatory T cells in long-lasting Graves disease. Time point here: newly diagnosed GD, antithyroid drugs for less than 3 months. From PBMCs, RNA was extracted and then used to make the TCR library. In building TCR beta libraries, iRepertoire HTBI primers were used together with Arm-PCR of CDR3 regions. TCRdb called the multiplex PCR reads again in MiXCR, with one record for every CDR3 protein. The sample records some 200,000 distinct CDR3 sequences, approximately 18% being singletons. The same specimen was also included in a second study, on T cells in Graves' hyperthyroidism and ophthalmopathy.

The material sequenced was peripheral blood mononuclear cells (PBMCs), taken at new diagnosis, from a patient treated with antithyroid drugs. The receptors shown here come from a woman aged 25 to 39 with Graves disease.

This clonotype was observed a handful of times. Here the CDR3 reads CSVERIMNTEAFF. CDR3 DNA: TGCAGCGTTGAACGGATAATGAACACTGAAGCTTTCTTT. V is TRBV29-1 and J is TRBJ1-1, with D unclear. Trimming cost V 2 bases and J 0 bases, with 7 bases left between them. From germline, CDR1 is SQVTM and CDR2 ANQGSEA. This CDR3 has 13 amino acids.

Many counts were recorded for this clonotype. The chain joins TRBV30 to TRBJ1-2; no definite D call. With 3 bases removed from V and 13 bases from J, the gap between germline ends came to 12 bases. From germline, CDR1 is GTSNPN and CDR2 SVGIG (reference sequence). The CDR3 contains 10 residues. CDR3 sequence: CAWSSAGVTF. In DNA, the CDR3 is TGTGCCTGGAGCTCGGCAGGCGTCACCTTC.

This chain connects TRBV11-1 to TRBJ2-5, with 8 bases lining up with TRBD2. V was pared by 5 bases and J by 5 bases, with 10 bases of the junction left unmatched. Per germline, CDR1 SGHAT and CDR2 FQDESV (reference sequence). The CDR3 runs to 15 residues. CDR3 in amino acids: CASSLEREMWETQYF. As DNA, the CDR3 is TGTGCCAGCAGCCTTGAGCGGGAGATGTGGGAGACCCAGTACTTC.

This clonotype was recorded at least ten times. V is TRBV18 and J is TRBJ1-1; D unclear. The V end lost 2 bases, the J end lost 1 base, and 2 bases lay between the germline ends. Per germline, CDR1 KGHSH and CDR2 LQKENI. The CDR3 length is 12 residues. This CDR3 is CASSPRNTEAFF. CDR3 in DNA: TGTGCCAGCTCACCAAGGAACACTGAAGCTTTCTTT.

As for this clonotype: Being one base from a much bigger clone, this may be a read error. The rearrangement links TRBV6-1 to TRBJ2-6; D remains ambiguous. This CDR3 is built from 19 residues. Germline CDR1 reads MNHNS; CDR2 reads SASEGT. V was trimmed by 5 bases and J by 4 bases, leaving 24 bases between them. CDR3 amino acids: CASSKLTRPQPWGANVLTF. CDR3 DNA sequence: TGTGCCAGCAGTAAGCTCACACGGCCTCAACCCTGGGGGGCCAACGTCCTGACTTTC.

This clonotype was observed at least ten times. The rearrangement uses TRBV14 and TRBJ2-7, with D unresolved. V was clipped by 4 bases and J by 0 bases, with 4 bases between them. Germline V gives CDR1 SGHDN, CDR2 FVKESK. The CDR3 sequence is 12 residues long. CDR3 sequence (DNA): TGTGCCAGCAGCCCGACCTCCTACGAGCAGTACTTC. Amino acid sequence: CASSPTSYEQYF.

This clonotype was seen many times. V gene TRBV20-1 combines with J gene TRBJ1-5, with D unresolved. This CDR3 has 14 amino acids. Trimming removed 2 bases at V and 1 base at J, with 9 bases between. Germline CDR1 and CDR2: DFQATT and SNEGSKA (reference sequence). Here the CDR3 reads CSARLTTSNQPQHF. In nucleotides, the CDR3 is TGCAGTGCTAGATTAACAACCAGCAATCAGCCCCAGCATTTT.

This chain links TRBV19 with TRBJ1-1; 9 bases align to TRBD1. V gave up 5 bases and J gave up 3 bases; unmatched junction bases: 7. CDR1 and CDR2 from the germline V gene are LNHDA and SQIVND (reference sequence). There are 15 residues in the CDR3. CDR3 DNA sequence: TGTGCCAGTAGTGAACAGGGGGCGCCGGACACTGAAGCTTTCTTT. This encodes CASSEQGAPDTEAFF. The full variable domain, with the rest looked up from reference TRBV19 and TRBJ1-1, is DGGITQSPKYLFRKEGQNVTLSCEQNLNHDAMYWYRQDPGQGLRLIYYSQIVNDFQKGDIAEGYSVSREKKESFPLTVTSAQKNPTAFYLCASSEQGAPDTEAFFGQGTRLTVV.

In its sample, this clonotype was seen many times. As DNA, the CDR3 is TGTGCCAGCAGCCCCAGGGCCACCGGGGAGCTGTTTTTT. Protein: CASSPRATGELFF. The rearrangement links TRBV18 to TRBJ2-2, with D possibly TRBD1 on 5 matching bases. With 8 bases removed from V and 4 bases from J, the gap between germline ends came to 11 bases. CDR1 and CDR2 (germline): KGHSH, LQKENI. The CDR3 length is 13 residues.

The rearrangement joins TRBV9 to TRBJ2-1; 13 bases are a match to TRBD2. The J call is in doubt because the DNA end fits TRBJ2-5 better. In germline, CDR1 is SGDLS, CDR2 YYNGEE. There are 16 residues in the CDR3. CDR3 residues: CASSTSGGAEGEPQYF. The CDR3 DNA is TGTGCCAGCTCAACTAGCGGGGGGGCCGAGGGGGAGCCCCAGTACTTC.

This clonotype was counted between two and nine times. The chain is built from TRBV9 and TRBJ1-5; 7 nucleotides match TRBD1. V shed 0 bases and J 5 bases; nucleotides not matched to a gene: 5. The CDR3 consists of 15 residues. The germline gives CDR1 SGDLS, CDR2 YYNGEE. CDR3 sequence: CASSVDDRDHQPQHF. CDR3 sequence (DNA): TGTGCCAGCAGCGTAGACGACAGGGACCATCAGCCCCAGCATTTT.